The sequence of this TCR beta chain was determined in a study of cytomegalovirus exposure and HLA in healthy donors. The study's findings and limits: Roughly even sequencing depth across donors was the assumption behind the presence/absence analyses.

Unmatched junction bases numbered 6, after V lost 6 bases and J lost 5 bases. The length of the CDR3 is 14 residues. Germline lookup yields CDR1 SGHVS and CDR2 FNYEAQ. The PCR contained 60 Vbeta and 13 Jbeta primers. Only in-frame clones appear in the TCRdb table, and some are missing; sequencing was by immunoSEQ multiplex PCR. This table has about 200,000 clones, about 80% appearing once. This clone was observed once. The antigen remains unidentified. This chain links TRBV7-6 with TRBJ2-2; TRBD1 agrees at 7 bases. Material for sequencing was PBMCs. The receptor comes from a woman aged 25 to 39 in good health and CMV-seropositive. The CDR3 nucleotides are TGTGCCAGCAGTTCCGGGACAGCAACCGGGGAGCTGTTTTTT. Its translation is CASSSGTATGELFF.